This T cell receptor beta chain was obtained from a study of cytomegalovirus exposure and HLA in healthy donors. Study-wide findings and caveats: The authors later found TCR association rates varying by HLA locus, with DRB1 most and HLA-C fewest. Several V segments, TRBV6-2 and TRBV6-3 among them, could not be told apart and were dropped. In a later analysis, V- and J-gene trimming of beta chains associated with a DCLRE1C missense variant, replicated independently.

Germline CDR1 is SGHDN and CDR2 is FVKESK. The CDR3 runs to 13 residues. Between the trimmed V and J ends, which lost 7 bases and 0 bases, there was a span of 9 bases. Concerning this clone: Its antigen is unidentified.

This PCR relied on a set of 60 Vbeta primers and 13 Jbeta primers. Method: immunoSEQ multiplex PCR; TCRdb's copy keeps in-frame clones and lacks some. The sample yields 180,000 or so clones, around 83% seen once. The sequence derives from a woman aged 45-59 years in good health and CMV-seropositive. The sequencing sample was made of PBMCs. This rearrangement joins TRBV14 to TRBJ1-2, with D tentatively TRBD1 (5 bases). The DNA of the CDR3 is TGTGCCAGCATCCGACAGACTAACTATGGCTACACCTTC. Residues: CASIRQTNYGYTF. Full variable domain (remainder filled in from reference TRBV14 and TRBJ1-2): EAGVTQFPSHSVIEKGQTVTLRCDPISGHDNLYWYRRVMGKEIKFLLHFVKESKQDESGMPNNRFLAERTGGTYSTLKVQPAELEDSGVYFCASIRQTNYGYTFGSGTRLTVV.